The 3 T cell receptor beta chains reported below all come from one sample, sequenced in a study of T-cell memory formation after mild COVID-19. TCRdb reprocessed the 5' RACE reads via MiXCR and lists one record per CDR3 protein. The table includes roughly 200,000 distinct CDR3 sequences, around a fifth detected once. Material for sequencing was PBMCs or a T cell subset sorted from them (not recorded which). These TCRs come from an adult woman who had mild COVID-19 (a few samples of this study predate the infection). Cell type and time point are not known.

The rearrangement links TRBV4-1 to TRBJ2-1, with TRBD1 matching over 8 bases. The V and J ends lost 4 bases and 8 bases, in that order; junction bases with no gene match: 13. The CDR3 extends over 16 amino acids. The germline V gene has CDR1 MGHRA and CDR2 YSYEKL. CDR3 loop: CASSLSGTGLADEQFF. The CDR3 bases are TGCGCCAGCAGCCTATCCGGGACAGGCTTAGCAGATGAGCAGTTCTTC.

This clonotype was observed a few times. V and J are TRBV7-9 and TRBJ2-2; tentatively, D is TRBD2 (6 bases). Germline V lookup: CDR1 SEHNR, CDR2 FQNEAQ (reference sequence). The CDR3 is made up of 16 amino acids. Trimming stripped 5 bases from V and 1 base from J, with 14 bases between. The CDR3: CASSPTARGNTGELFF. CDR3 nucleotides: TGTGCCAGCAGCCCTACCGCGCGGGGGAACACCGGGGAGCTGTTTTTT.

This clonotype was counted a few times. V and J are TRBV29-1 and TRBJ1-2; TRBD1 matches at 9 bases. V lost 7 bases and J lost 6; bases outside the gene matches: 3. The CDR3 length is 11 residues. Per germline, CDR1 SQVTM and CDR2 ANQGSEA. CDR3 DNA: TGCAGCGCAGACAGGGGGGATGGCTACACCTTC. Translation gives CSADRGDGYTF.